This TCR beta chain was found in a study of control samples from healthy donors and cancer patients. The CDR3 covers 15 residues. Trimming pared 3 bases from V and 7 bases from J, leaving 16 bases between. Germline CDR1 is DFQATT and CDR2 is SNEGSKA (reference sequence). The table came from immunoSEQ multiplex PCR; TCRdb's copy has only in-frame clones and leaves some out. The profile shows around 130,000 clones, 90% of them singletons. The sequence was obtained from a man aged 18 to 35 in good health. J is TRBJ1-6 and V is TRBV20-1; D is ambiguous. The sequenced sample consisted of blood. CDR3 in amino acids: CSASGEWQRNSPLHF. The DNA of the CDR3 is TGCAGTGCTAGTGGGGAATGGCAGCGGAATTCACCCCTCCACTTT.